The TCR beta chain described here comes from a study of tumor-infiltrating lymphocytes in localized non-small cell lung cancer. Study-wide results and limits: Not all patients were TCR sequenced, owing to tissue quantity.

The method was immunoSEQ multiplex PCR; TCRdb's version includes in-frame clones alone and lacks a portion of them. The sample holds 13,000 or so clones, roughly 67% seen once. By share of the sample, this clone is medium-sized. Its matching antigen is unknown. CDR1 and CDR2 (germline): SGDLS, YYNGEE. Trimming took 0 bases from V and 6 from J, leaving 17 bases between them. The CDR3 runs to 16 residues. Material: lung tumor tissue. The chain is built from TRBV9 and TRBJ2-3; D is ambiguous. The source of this sequence is a human donor with non-small cell lung cancer. The CDR3 is CASSVGVARRTDTQYF. In DNA form, the CDR3 reads TGTGCCAGCAGCGTAGGAGTAGCTCGGAGAACGGATACGCAGTATTTT.